Below, 20 T cell receptor beta chains from the same sample are listed, as sequenced in a study of blood T cell repertoires in COVID-19. Measured with immunoSEQ multiplex PCR; TCRdb has only the in-frame clones, and not every one. The sample has tens of thousands of clones, about 80% seen once. Sequenced input: peripheral blood. The receptors shown here come from a woman aged 65 to 85 with acute or convalescent COVID-19.

The chain recombines TRBV7-2 with TRBJ2-3, with 7 positions matching TRBD2. This CDR3 contains 16 residues. In germline, CDR1 is SGHTA, CDR2 FQGNSA. The J segment lost 3 bases and the V segment lost 4 bases, leaving 10 bases of the junction unmatched. CDR3 nucleotide sequence: TGTGCCAGCAGCTCCCAATGGAGCGGGGTAACAGATACGCAGTATTTT. It translates to CASSSQWSGVTDTQYF.

The V and J genes are TRBV7-6 and TRBJ2-2, with D perhaps TRBD2 (5 bases). V lost 7 bases, J lost 7 bases, and 16 bases lay in between. CDR1 is SGHVS and CDR2 is FNYEAQ in the germline V gene. The CDR3 runs to 14 residues. CDR3 sequence: CASTDGGEGGELFF. The CDR3 region has the DNA TGTGCCAGCACCGACGGAGGAGAAGGCGGGGAGCTGTTTTTT.

This sequence joins TRBV27 and TRBJ2-7; TRBD1 aligns across 7 bases. The ends lost 6 bases at V and 0 bases at J; junction bases unmatched: 5. This CDR3 comprises 14 residues. CDR1 is MNHEY and CDR2 is SMNVEV in the germline V gene (reference sequence). CDR3 in amino acids: CASRDRLFSYEQYF. The CDR3 region has the DNA TGTGCCAGCAGGGACAGGCTTTTCTCCTACGAGCAGTACTTC.

This clone showed up just a few times. V gene TRBV7-2 combines with J gene TRBJ1-4; 7 bases agree with TRBD1. CDR1 and CDR2 from the germline V gene are SGHTA and FQGNSA. The CDR3 has 14 residues. Trimming at V came to 5 bases and at J to 5 bases, leaving 5 bases not matched to a gene. CDR3 protein: CASSPQGGNEKLFF. DNA of the CDR3: TGTGCCAGCAGCCCGCAGGGGGGCAATGAAAAACTGTTTTTT.

The rearrangement uses TRBV4-2 and TRBJ1-4, with 8 bases that match TRBD1. Germline CDR1 LGHNA, CDR2 YNFKEQ. V was pared by 0 bases and J by 2 bases, with 14 bases of the junction left unmatched. The CDR3 totals 20 residues. The CDR3: CASSQEVLDRGYETNEKLFF. CDR3 bases: TGTGCCAGCAGCCAAGAAGTCTTAGACAGGGGATATGAGACTAATGAAAAACTGTTTTTT.

The chain recombines TRBV7-9 with TRBJ1-6; D possibly corresponds to TRBD1 (6 bases). V was clipped by 8 bases and J by 0 bases, with 11 bases between them. The CDR3 is 15 amino acids. Germline V gene sequence: CDR1 SEHNR, CDR2 FQNEAQ (reference sequence). CDR3 protein: CASGDRSSYNSPLHF. Here the CDR3 DNA reads TGTGCCAGCGGCGACAGGAGCTCCTATAATTCACCCCTCCACTTT.

The chain employs TRBV28 and TRBJ2-2; maybe TRBD2 (5 bases). V was trimmed by 0 bases and J by 2 bases, leaving 19 bases between them. From germline, CDR1 is MDHEN and CDR2 SYDVKM. This CDR3 comprises 19 residues. Here the CDR3 reads CASSLWPAVGSLNTGELFF. The CDR3 coding sequence is TGTGCCAGCAGTTTATGGCCAGCGGTGGGGTCCCTTAACACCGGGGAGCTGTTTTTT.

The chain has TRBV18 and TRBJ2-1; D may be TRBD2 (6 bases). This CDR3 contains 17 residues. With 1 base removed from V and 9 bases from J, the gap between germline ends came to 22 bases. Germline V gene lookup returns CDR1 KGHSH and CDR2 LQKENI. The chain's CDR3 is CASSPRRGLSEGSEQFF. The CDR3 DNA is TGTGCCAGCTCACCACGGCGGGGCCTGTCGGAGGGAAGTGAGCAGTTCTTC.

The chain has TRBV2 and TRBJ2-3; D gene uncertain. Germline V gene sequence: CDR1 SNHLY, CDR2 FYNNEI. This CDR3 spans 11 amino acids. The V gene lost 10 bases and the J gene lost 6 bases, with 11 bases spanning the gap. The CDR3 loop is CATEVADTQYF. The CDR3 coding sequence is TGTGCCACCGAGGTGGCGGATACGCAGTATTTT. Full variable domain (remainder filled in from reference TRBV2 and TRBJ2-3): EPEVTQTPSHQVTQMGQEVILRCVPISNHLYFYWYRQILGQKVEFLVSFYNNEISEKSEIFDDQFSVERPDGSNFTLKIRSTKLEDSAMYFCATEVADTQYFGPGTRLTVL.

This rearrangement joins TRBV2 to TRBJ2-1, with TRBD2 matching over 7 bases. The CDR3 is 17 amino acids. From germline, CDR1 is SNHLY and CDR2 FYNNEI. V dropped 6 bases and J dropped 0; count of bases not matched to a gene: 11. The CDR3 sequence: CASSGGRRQPSYNEQFF. DNA for the CDR3: TGTGCCAGCAGCGGGGGGAGGCGGCAGCCCTCCTACAATGAGCAGTTCTTC. The complete variable domain, with remaining parts taken from reference TRBV2 and TRBJ2-1, reads EPEVTQTPSHQVTQMGQEVILRCVPISNHLYFYWYRQILGQKVEFLVSFYNNEISEKSEIFDDQFSVERPDGSNFTLKIRSTKLEDSAMYFCASSGGRRQPSYNEQFFGPGTRLTVL.

J is TRBJ2-3 and V is TRBV19; possibly TRBD2 for D (5 bases). The germline V gene has CDR1 LNHDA and CDR2 SQIVND (reference sequence). The CDR3 has 15 amino acids. V was cut by 10 bases and J by 4 bases, with 21 bases left in between. CDR3 DNA sequence: TGTGCCACGGGCGGGCGGGTTTTACGGCCAGATACGCAGTATTTT. Protein product: CATGGRVLRPDTQYF.

The chain couples TRBV2 to TRBJ1-4; a possible D gene is TRBD1 (6 bases). The V gene lost 3 bases and the J gene lost 5 bases, with 10 bases spanning the gap. This CDR3 has 14 residues. Germline V gene sequence: CDR1 SNHLY, CDR2 FYNNEI. This CDR3 reads CASSDWTENEKLFF. The DNA of the CDR3 is TGTGCCAGCAGTGATTGGACAGAGAATGAAAAACTGTTTTTT.

The chain recombines TRBV6-5 with TRBJ1-2; TRBD1 aligns across 7 bases. CDR1 and CDR2 (germline): MNHEY, SVGAGI. Germline trimming cut 6 bases from V and 4 bases from J; bases unmatched to any gene: 5. This CDR3 spans 13 amino acids. The CDR3 loop is CASRPGQLYGYTF. CDR3 DNA sequence: TGTGCCAGCAGGCCGGGACAGCTCTATGGCTACACCTTC.

This clone came up once. The chain employs TRBV12-3 or TRBV12-4 and TRBJ1-1; a possible D gene is TRBD1 (5 bases). V was pared by 5 bases and J by 1 base, with 8 bases between. The CDR3 has 13 amino acids. In DNA form, the CDR3 reads TGTGCCAGCAGTAGAGGACAGAACACTGAAGCTTTCTTT. It codes for CASSRGQNTEAFF.

The chain has TRBV3-1 (or the pseudogene TRBV3-2) and TRBJ2-1; possible D gene TRBD2, 5 bases. The CDR3 loop spans 14 amino acids. CDR1 and CDR2 from the germline V gene are LGHDT and YNNKEL (reference sequence). V shed 1 base and J shed 9 bases, with 13 bases lying between them. As DNA, the CDR3 is TGTGCCAGCAGCCAAGGGGGTGGTGGAGGTGAGCAGTTCTTC. Its translation: CASSQGGGGGEQFF.

This clone has only one observation. The gene calls are TRBV2 and TRBJ2-1, with TRBD2 identical over 9 bases. The CDR3 length is 14 residues. From germline, CDR1 is SNHLY and CDR2 FYNNEI. V lost 3 bases, J lost 4 bases, and 1 base stayed unmatched. The CDR3 DNA reads TGTGCCAGCAGTGATACTAGCGGGTACAATGAGCAGTTCTTC. This gives the protein CASSDTSGYNEQFF.

J is TRBJ2-3 and V is TRBV6-5; 11 bases fit TRBD1. Trimming removed 0 bases from V and 4 bases from J; junction bases left unmatched: 3. CDR3 size: 16 residues. From germline, CDR1 is MNHEY and CDR2 SVGAGI. CDR3 nucleotide sequence: TGTGCCAGCAGTTACTCATGGGACAGGGGGTCAGATACGCAGTATTTT. Its protein product is CASSYSWDRGSDTQYF.

This sequence joins TRBV5-1 and TRBJ1-1; D remains ambiguous. Germline V gene sequence: CDR1 SGHRS, CDR2 YFSETQ. This CDR3 contains 13 residues. V was cut by 3 bases and J by 0 bases, with 6 bases left in between. CDR3 protein: CASSSGLNTEAFF. As DNA, the CDR3 is TGCGCCAGCAGCTCGGGGTTGAACACTGAAGCTTTCTTT.

This rearrangement joins TRBV27 to TRBJ2-2; 8 nucleotides line up with TRBD2. The CDR3 length is 16 residues. Per the germline V gene, CDR1 is MNHEY and CDR2 is SMNVEV (reference sequence). V trimming: 3 bases; J trimming: 5 bases; junction bases outside the gene matches: 8. Here the CDR3 reads CASSFDTGGRTGELFF. The DNA of the CDR3 is TGTGCCAGCAGTTTTGATACGGGAGGGCGGACCGGGGAGCTGTTTTTT.

The CDR3 DNA is TGTGCCAGCTCACCAGGGACAGGGGAGACTGAAGCTTTCTTT. It translates to CASSPGTGETEAFF. This chain links TRBV18 with TRBJ1-1, with 10 bases fitting TRBD1. The CDR3 covers 14 residues. The germline V gene encodes CDR1 KGHSH and CDR2 LQKENI. The J segment lost 5 bases and the V segment lost 2 bases, leaving 2 bases of the junction unmatched. The full variable domain, completed using reference TRBV18 and TRBJ1-1, is NAGVMQNPRHLVRRRGQEARLRCSPMKGHSHVYWYRQLPEEGLKFMVYLQKENIIDESGMPKERFSAEFPKEGPSILRIQQVVRGDSAAYFCASSPGTGETEAFFGQGTRLTVV.